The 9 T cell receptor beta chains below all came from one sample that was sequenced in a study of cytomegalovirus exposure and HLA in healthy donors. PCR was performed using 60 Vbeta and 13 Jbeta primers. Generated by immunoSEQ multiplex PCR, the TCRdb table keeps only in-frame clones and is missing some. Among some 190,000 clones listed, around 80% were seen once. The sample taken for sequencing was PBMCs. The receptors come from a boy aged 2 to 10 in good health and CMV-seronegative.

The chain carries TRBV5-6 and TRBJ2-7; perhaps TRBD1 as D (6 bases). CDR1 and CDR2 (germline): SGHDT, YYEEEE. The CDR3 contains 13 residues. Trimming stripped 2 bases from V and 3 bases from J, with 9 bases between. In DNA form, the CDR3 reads TGTGCCAGCAGCTTCTGGACAGACTACGAGCAGTACGTC. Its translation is CASSFWTDYEQYV.

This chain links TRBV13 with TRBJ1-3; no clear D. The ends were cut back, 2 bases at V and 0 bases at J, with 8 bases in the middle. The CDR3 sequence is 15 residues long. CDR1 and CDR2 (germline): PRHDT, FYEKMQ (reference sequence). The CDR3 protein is CASSLWRSSGNTIYF. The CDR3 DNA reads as TGTGCCAGCAGCTTATGGAGAAGCTCTGGAAACACCATATATTTT.

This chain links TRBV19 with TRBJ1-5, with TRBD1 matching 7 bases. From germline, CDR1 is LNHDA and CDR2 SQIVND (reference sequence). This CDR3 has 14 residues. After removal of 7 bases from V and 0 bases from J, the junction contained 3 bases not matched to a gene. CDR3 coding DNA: TGTGCCAGTATCCGACAGGGTAGCAATCAGCCCCAGCATTTT. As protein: CASIRQGSNQPQHF.

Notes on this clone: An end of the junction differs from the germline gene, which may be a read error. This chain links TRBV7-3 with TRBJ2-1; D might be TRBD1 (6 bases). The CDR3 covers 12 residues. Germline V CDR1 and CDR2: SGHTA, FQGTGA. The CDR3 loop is CASSPATGRPVF. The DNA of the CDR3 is TGTGCCAGCAGCCCCGCGACAGGACGGCCGGTCTTC.

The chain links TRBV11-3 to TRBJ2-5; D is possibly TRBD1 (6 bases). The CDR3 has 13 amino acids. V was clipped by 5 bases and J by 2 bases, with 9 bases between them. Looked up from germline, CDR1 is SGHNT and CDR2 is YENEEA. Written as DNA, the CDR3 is TGTGCCAGCAGCGTCAGGGGACAAGAGACCCAGTACTTC. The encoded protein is CASSVRGQETQYF.

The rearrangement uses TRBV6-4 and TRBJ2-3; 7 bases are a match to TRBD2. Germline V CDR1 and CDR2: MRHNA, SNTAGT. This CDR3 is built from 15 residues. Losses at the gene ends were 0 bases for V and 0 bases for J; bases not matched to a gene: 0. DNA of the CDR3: TGTGCCAGCAGTGACTCAGCGGGAAGCACAGATACGCAGTATTTT. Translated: CASSDSAGSTDTQYF.

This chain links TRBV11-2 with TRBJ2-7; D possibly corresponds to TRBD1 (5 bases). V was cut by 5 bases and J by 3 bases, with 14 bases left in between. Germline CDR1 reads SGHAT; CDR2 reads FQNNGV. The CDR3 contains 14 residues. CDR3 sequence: CASSARQKVYEQYF. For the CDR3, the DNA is TGTGCCAGCAGCGCGCGACAGAAAGTCTACGAGCAGTACTTC.

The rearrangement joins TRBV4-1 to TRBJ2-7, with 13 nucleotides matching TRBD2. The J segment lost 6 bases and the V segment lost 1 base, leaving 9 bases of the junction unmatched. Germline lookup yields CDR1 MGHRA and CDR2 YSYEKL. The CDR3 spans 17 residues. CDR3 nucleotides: TGCGCCAGCAGCCAAGGAACCGGGACTAGCGGGAATGTCGAGCAGTACTTC. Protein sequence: CASSQGTGTSGNVEQYF.

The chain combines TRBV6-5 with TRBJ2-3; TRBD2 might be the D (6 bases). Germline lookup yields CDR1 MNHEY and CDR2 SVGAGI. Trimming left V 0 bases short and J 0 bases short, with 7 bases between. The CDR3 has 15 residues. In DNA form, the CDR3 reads TGTGCCAGCAGTTACTCCGCGGGGAGCACAGATACGCAGTATTTT. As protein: CASSYSAGSTDTQYF.